This record covers a single TCR beta chain. In the source study's methods: Counts of nucleated cells, estimated from reference gene primer amplification, were obtained. Here immunoSEQ multiplex PCR was the method, and the copy in TCRdb shows in-frame clones only, minus some. V, J and clone size are those of that table, while D and trimming were read from the DNA. The repertoire has about 200,000 clones, about 86% of them found once; the top ten carry about 2.2%. These data belong to a study of blood T cell repertoires in COVID-19. Study information: The United States, Italy and Spain supplied acute and convalescent COVID-19 samples. Sources were T cells, B-cell-depleted T cells, or PBMCs; the material itself was cDNA or gDNA.

Germline CDR1 SGHRS, CDR2 YFSETQ. The junction had 6 bases not matched to a gene; V was cut back by 4 bases and J by 2 bases. The CDR3 extends over 15 amino acids. This receptor was identified in a woman between 50 and 59 years old with acute or convalescent COVID-19. Sequencing was performed on peripheral blood. The chain is built from TRBV5-1 and TRBJ2-3; TRBD1 matches 8 bases. The CDR3 loop reads CASSPGQEYTDTQYF. CDR3 bases: TGCGCCAGCAGCCCGGGACAGGAATACACAGATACGCAGTATTTT.